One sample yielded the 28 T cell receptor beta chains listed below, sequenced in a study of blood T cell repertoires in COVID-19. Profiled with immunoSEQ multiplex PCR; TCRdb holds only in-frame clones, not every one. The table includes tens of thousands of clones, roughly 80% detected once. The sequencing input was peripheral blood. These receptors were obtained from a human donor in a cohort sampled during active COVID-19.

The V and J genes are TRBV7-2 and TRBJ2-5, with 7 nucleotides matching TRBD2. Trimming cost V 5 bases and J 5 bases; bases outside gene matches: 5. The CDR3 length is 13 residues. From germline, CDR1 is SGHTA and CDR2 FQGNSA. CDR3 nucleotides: TGTGCCAGCAGCCTATGGCGGGGGGAGACCCAGTACTTC. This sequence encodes CASSLWRGETQYF.

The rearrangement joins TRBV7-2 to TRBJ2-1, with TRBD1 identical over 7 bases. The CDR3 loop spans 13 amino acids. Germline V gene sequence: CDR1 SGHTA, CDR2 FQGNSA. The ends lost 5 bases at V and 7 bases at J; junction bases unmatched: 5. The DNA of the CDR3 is TGTGCCAGCAGCATGGGACAGCGGAATGAGCAGTTCTTC. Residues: CASSMGQRNEQFF.

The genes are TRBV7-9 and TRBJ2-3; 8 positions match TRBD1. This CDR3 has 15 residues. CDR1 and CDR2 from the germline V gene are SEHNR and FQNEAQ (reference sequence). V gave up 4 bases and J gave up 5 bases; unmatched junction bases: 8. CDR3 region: CASSSRDRKGDTQYF. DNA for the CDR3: TGTGCCAGCAGCTCCCGGGACAGGAAGGGAGATACGCAGTATTTT.

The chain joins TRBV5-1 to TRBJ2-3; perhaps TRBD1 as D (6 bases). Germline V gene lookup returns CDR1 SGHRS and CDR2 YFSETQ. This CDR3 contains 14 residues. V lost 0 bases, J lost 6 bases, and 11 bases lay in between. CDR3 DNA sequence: TGCGCCAGCAGCTTGGTACAGGGTGGGGATACGCAGTATTTT. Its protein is CASSLVQGGDTQYF.

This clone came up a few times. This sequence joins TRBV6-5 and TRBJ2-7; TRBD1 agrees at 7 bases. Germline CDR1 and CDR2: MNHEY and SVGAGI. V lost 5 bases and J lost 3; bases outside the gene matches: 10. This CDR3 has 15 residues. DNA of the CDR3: TGTGCCAGCAGTAAACAAACAGGGGTCCTCTACGAGCAGTACTTC. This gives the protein CASSKQTGVLYEQYF.

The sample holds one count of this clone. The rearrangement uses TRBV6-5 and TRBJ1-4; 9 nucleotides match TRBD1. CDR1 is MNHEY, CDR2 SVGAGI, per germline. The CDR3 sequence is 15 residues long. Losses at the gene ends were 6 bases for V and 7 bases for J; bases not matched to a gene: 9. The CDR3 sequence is CASRPRTGEAEKLFF. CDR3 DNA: TGTGCCAGCAGACCCCGGACAGGGGAGGCTGAAAAACTGTTTTTT.

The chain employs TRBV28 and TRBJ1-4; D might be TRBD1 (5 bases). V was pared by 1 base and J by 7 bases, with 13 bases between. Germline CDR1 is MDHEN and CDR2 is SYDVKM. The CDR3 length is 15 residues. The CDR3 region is CASSLYGGSGEKLFF. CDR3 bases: TGTGCCAGCAGTTTATACGGGGGGTCTGGTGAAAAACTGTTTTTT. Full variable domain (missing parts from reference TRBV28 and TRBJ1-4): DVKVTQSSRYLVKRTGEKVFLECVQDMDHENMFWYRQDPGLGLRLIYFSYDVKMKEKGDIPEGYSVSREKKERFSLILESASTNQTSMYLCASSLYGGSGEKLFFGSGTQLSVL.

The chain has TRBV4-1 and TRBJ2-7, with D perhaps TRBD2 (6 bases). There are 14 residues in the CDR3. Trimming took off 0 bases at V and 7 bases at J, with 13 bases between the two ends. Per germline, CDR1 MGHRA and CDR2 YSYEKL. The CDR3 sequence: CASSQDRGAREQYF. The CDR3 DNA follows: TGCGCCAGCAGCCAAGATCGCGGGGCTAGAGAGCAGTACTTC.

The DNA of the CDR3 is TGTGCCAGCAGTTTAAGCGGGAGGGGCACCGGGGAGCTGTTTTTT. This gives the protein CASSLSGRGTGELFF. This chain uses TRBV28 with TRBJ2-2; 10 bases are a match to TRBD2. Unmatched junction bases numbered 1, after V lost 2 bases and J lost 4 bases. In germline, CDR1 is MDHEN, CDR2 SYDVKM. CDR3 length: 15 amino acids.

CDR3 sequence reads: CASSETPSGEQYF. The DNA of the CDR3 is TGTGCCAGCAGTGAGACCCCTTCAGGCGAGCAGTACTTC. The chain joins TRBV2 to TRBJ2-7; D remains unclear. V dropped 3 bases and J dropped 6 bases, with 12 bases sitting between them. This CDR3 comprises 13 residues. Per the germline V gene, CDR1 is SNHLY and CDR2 is FYNNEI. Full variable domain (rest looked up from reference TRBV2 and TRBJ2-7): EPEVTQTPSHQVTQMGQEVILRCVPISNHLYFYWYRQILGQKVEFLVSFYNNEISEKSEIFDDQFSVERPDGSNFTLKIRSTKLEDSAMYFCASSETPSGEQYFGPGTRLTVT.

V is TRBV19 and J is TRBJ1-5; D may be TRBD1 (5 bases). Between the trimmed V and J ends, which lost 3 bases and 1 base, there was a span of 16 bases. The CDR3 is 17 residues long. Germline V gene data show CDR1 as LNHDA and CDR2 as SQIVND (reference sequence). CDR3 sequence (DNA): TGTGCCAGTAGTATTTGGGGGGGGTCTCGGAGCAATCAGCCCCAGCATTTT. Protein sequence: CASSIWGGSRSNQPQHF.

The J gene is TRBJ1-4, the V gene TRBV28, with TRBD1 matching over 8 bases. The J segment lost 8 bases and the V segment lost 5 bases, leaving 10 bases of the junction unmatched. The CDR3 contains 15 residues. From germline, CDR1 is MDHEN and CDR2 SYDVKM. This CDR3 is CASSLSGQAIEKLFF. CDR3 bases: TGTGCCAGCAGTCTATCGGGACAGGCCATCGAAAAACTGTTTTTT.

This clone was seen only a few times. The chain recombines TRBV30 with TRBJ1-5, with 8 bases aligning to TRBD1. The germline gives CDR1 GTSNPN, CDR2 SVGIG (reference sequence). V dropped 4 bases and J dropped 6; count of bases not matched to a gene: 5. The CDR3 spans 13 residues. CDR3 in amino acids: CAWTTGGGQPQHF. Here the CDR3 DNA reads TGTGCCTGGACAACAGGGGGTGGTCAGCCCCAGCATTTT.

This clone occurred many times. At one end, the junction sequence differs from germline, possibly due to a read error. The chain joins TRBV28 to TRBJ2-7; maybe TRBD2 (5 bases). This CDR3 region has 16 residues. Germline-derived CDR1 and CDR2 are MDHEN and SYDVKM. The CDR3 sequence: CASRLSPGGFGYEQYF. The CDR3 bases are TGTGCCAGCAGATTATCCCCCGGAGGTTTCGGGTACGAGCAGTACTTC. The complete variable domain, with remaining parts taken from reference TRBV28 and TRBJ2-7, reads DVKVTQSSRYLVKRTGEKVFLECVQDMDHENMFWYRQDPGLGLRLIYFSYDVKMKEKGDIPEGYSVSREKKERFSLILESASTNQTSMYLCASRLSPGGFGYEQYFGPGTRLTVT.

The CDR3 sequence is CAPSGEAGGGPSTDTQYF. In DNA form, the CDR3 reads TGTGCCCCCAGCGGGGAAGCGGGGGGGGGCCCCAGCACAGATACGCAGTATTTT. The genes are TRBV11-2 and TRBJ2-3; TRBD2 agrees at 10 bases. The ends lost 11 bases at V and 0 bases at J; junction bases unmatched: 17. This CDR3 spans 18 amino acids. From germline, CDR1 is SGHAT and CDR2 FQNNGV.

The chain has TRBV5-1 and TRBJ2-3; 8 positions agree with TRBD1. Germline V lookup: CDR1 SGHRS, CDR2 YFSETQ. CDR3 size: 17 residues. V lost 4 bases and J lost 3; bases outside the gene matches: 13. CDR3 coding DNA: TGCGCCAGCAGCCCGAGGAGTCAGGGGGCTCGGACAGATACGCAGTATTTT. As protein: CASSPRSQGARTDTQYF.

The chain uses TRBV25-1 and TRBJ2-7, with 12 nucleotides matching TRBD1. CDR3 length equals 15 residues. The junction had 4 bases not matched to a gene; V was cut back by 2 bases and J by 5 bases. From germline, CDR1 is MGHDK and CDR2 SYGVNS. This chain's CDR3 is CASSEAGTGGDEQYF. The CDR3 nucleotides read TGTGCCAGCAGTGAAGCTGGGACAGGGGGCGACGAGCAGTACTTC.

Written as DNA, the CDR3 is TGCGCCAGCAGCTTTACAGGGGGGGCCTACGAGCAGTACTTC. It codes for CASSFTGGAYEQYF. This rearrangement joins TRBV5-1 to TRBJ2-7; possible D gene TRBD1, 8 bases. CDR3 size: 14 residues. V lost 2 bases, J lost 2 bases, and 11 bases lay in between. Germline-derived CDR1 and CDR2 are SGHRS and YFSETQ.

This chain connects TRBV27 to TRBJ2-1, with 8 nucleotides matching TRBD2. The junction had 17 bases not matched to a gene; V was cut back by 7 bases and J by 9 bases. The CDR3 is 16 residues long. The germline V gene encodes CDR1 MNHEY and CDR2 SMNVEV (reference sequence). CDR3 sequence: CASTSPGVAGRGEQFF. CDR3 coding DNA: TGTGCCAGCACCTCCCCTGGGGTAGCGGGGAGAGGTGAGCAGTTCTTC.

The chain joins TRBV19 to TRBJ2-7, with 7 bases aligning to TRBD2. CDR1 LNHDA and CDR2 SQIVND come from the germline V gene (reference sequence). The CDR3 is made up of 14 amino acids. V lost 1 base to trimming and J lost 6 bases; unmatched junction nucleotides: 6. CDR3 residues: CASSIGGRASEQYF. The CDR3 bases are TGTGCCAGTAGTATAGGAGGGAGGGCCAGCGAGCAGTACTTC. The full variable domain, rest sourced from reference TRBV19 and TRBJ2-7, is DGGITQSPKYLFRKEGQNVTLSCEQNLNHDAMYWYRQDPGQGLRLIYYSQIVNDFQKGDIAEGYSVSREKKESFPLTVTSAQKNPTAFYLCASSIGGRASEQYFGPGTRLTVT.

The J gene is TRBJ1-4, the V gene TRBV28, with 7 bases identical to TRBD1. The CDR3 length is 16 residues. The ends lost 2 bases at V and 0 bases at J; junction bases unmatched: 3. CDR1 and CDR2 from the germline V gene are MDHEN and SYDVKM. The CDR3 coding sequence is TGTGCCAGCAGTTTAAGGACAGGTGCAACTAATGAAAAACTGTTTTTT. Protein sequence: CASSLRTGATNEKLFF.

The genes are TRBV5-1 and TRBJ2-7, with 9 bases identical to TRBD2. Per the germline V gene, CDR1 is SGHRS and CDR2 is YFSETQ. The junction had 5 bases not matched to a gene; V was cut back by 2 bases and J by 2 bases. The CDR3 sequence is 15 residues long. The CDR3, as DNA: TGCGCCAGCAGCTTTTCTAGCGGGATAACCTACGAGCAGTACTTC. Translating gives CASSFSSGITYEQYF.

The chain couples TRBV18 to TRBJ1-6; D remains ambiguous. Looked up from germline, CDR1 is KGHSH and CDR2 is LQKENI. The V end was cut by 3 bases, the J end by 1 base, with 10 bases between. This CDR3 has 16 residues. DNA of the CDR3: TGTGCCAGCTCACCCCCAACCGGGTCCTATAATTCACCCCTCCACTTT. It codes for CASSPPTGSYNSPLHF.

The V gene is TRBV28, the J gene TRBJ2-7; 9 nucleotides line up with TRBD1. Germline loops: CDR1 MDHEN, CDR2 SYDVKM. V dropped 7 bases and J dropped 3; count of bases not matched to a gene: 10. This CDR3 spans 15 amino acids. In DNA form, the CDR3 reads TGTGCCAGCATTCCCGACCGGGACAGGGTCTACGAGCAGTACTTC. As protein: CASIPDRDRVYEQYF.

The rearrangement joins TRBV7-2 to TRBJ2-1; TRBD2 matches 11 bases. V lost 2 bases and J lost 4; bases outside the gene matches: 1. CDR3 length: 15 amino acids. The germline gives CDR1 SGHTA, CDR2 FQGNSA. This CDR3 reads CASSLTSGGYNEQFF. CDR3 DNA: TGTGCCAGCAGCTTAACTAGCGGGGGATACAATGAGCAGTTCTTC.

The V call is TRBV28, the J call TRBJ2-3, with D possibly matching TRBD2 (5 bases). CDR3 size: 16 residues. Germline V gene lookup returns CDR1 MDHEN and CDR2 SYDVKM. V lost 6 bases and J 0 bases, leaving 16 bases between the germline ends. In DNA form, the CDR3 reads TGTGCCAGCAGCCCCGAGGACTCTCCTAGCACAGATACGCAGTATTTT. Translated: CASSPEDSPSTDTQYF.

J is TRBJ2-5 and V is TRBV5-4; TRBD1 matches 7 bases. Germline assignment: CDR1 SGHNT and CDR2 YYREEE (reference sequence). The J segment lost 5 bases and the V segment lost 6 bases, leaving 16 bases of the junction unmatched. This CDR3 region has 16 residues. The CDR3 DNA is TGTGCCAGCACCGTCGGTGGGCGGGCACAGGGGGAGACCCAGTACTTC. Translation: CASTVGGRAQGETQYF.

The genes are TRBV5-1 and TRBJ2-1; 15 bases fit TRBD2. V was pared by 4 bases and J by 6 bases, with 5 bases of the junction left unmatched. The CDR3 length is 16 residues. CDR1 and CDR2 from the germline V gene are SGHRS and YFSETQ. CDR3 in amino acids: CASSTGLAGGPNEQFF. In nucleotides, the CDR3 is TGCGCCAGCAGCACCGGACTAGCGGGAGGGCCCAATGAGCAGTTCTTC.